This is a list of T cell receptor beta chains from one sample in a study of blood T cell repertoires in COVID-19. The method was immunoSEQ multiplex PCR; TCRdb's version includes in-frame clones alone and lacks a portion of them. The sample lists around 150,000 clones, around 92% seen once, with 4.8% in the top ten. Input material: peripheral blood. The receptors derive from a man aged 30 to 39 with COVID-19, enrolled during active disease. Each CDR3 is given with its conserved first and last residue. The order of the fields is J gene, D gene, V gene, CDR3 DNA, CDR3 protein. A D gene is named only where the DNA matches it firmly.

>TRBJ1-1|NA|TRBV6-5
TGTGCCAGCAGTTTCACGACAGGAACCAACACTGAAGCTTTCTTT
CASSFTTGTNTEAFF
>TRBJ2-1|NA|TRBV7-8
TGTGCCAGCAGCTATTGGGGGTACCGGGACAACTTCTACAATGAGCAGTTCTTC
CASSYWGYRDNFYNEQFF
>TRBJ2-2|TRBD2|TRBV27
TGTGCCAGCAGTCTGGGACTAGCGGGGGGGGCAAACACCGGGGAGCTGTTTTTT
CASSLGLAGGANTGELFF
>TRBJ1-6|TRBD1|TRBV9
TGTGCCAGCCGGGAGGGACAGGGGTACTCACCCCTCCACTTT
CASREGQGYSPLHF
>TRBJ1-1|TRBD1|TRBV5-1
TGCGCCAGCAGGAGGACAGGGGCCCCTAACACTGAAGCTTTCTTT
CASRRTGAPNTEAFF
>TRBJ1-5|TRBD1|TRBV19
TGTGCCAGTAGTACTATGACAGGGGACTATAGCAATCAGCCCCAGCATTTT
CASSTMTGDYSNQPQHF
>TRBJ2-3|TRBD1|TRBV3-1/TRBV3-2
TGTGCCAGCAGCCCACCTAGGGACAGACCTCGCACAGATACGCAGTATTTT
CASSPPRDRPRTDTQYF
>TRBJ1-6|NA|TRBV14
TGTGCCAGCAGCCGGCGAGAAGGAGGGAACAAAGCGAATTCACCCCTCCACTTT
CASSRREGGNKANSPLHF
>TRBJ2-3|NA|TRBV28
TGTGCCCACAATGAGGGTCCGACAGATACGCAGTATTTT
CAHNEGPTDTQYF
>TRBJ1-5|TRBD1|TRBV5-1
TGCGCCAGCAGCCTGGGGGACAGCTCCAATCAGCCCCAGCATTTT
CASSLGDSSNQPQHF
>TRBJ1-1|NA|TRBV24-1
TGTGCCACCAGTGATGTAGGGGACACTGAAGCTTTCTTT
CATSDVGDTEAFF
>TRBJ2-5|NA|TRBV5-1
TGCGCCAGCAGCTTCGACCATTCCGGGACTGGAGCGCTAGGGACCCAGTACTTC
CASSFDHSGTGALGTQYF
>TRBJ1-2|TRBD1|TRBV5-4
TGTGCCAGCAGCGGGGGACAGCTCCCCTCTAGGTATGGCTACACCTTC
CASSGGQLPSRYGYTF
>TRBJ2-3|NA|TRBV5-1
TGCGCCAGCGGCCTCCCTACAGATACGCAGTATTTT
CASGLPTDTQYF
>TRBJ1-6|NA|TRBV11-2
TGTGCCAGCAGTCCAGGGGCTAATTCACCCCTCCACTTT
CASSPGANSPLHF
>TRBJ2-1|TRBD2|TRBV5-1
TGCGCCAGCAGCCCGAACGGACTAGCGAACAACAATGAGCAGTTCTTC
CASSPNGLANNNEQFF
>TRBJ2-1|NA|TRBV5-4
TGTGCCAGCAGCTTGGGGACGGACAGTTTTGAGCAGTTCTTC
CASSLGTDSFEQFF
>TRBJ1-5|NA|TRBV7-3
TGTGCCAGCAGCCGGGGAGGACACTATTCGGACGGCAATCAGCCCCAGCATTTT
CASSRGGHYSDGNQPQHF
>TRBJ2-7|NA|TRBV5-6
TGTGCCAGCAGCTCCTACTACGGCGAGCAGTACTTC
CASSSYYGEQYF
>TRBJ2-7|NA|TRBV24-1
TGTGCCACCAGTATGTCTGGAGACTACGAGCAGTACTTC
CATSMSGDYEQYF
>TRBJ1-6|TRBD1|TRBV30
TGTGCCTGGACGACAGGGGGTAATAATTCACCCCTCCACTTT
CAWTTGGNNSPLHF
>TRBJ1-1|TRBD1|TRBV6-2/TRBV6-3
TGTGCCAGCGGTAACTCGTCGCCCTCCGGGACAGGGGGTTCTCTGAACACTGAAGCTTTCTTT
CASGNSSPSGTGGSLNTEAFF
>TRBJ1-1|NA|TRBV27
TGTGCCAGCCAAAGCCCCAGGCAAATGAACACTGAAGCTTTCTTT
CASQSPRQMNTEAFF
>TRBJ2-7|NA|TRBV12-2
TGTGCAAGTCGCCCTCTTAGGGGATACGAGCAGTACTTC
CASRPLRGYEQYF
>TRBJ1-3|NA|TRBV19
TGTGCCAGTAGTAAGGGGCTAAGCGGAAACACCATATATTTT
CASSKGLSGNTIYF
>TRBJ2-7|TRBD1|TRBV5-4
TGTGCCAGCAGCTGGGGACAGGGCTCCTACGAGCAGTACTTC
CASSWGQGSYEQYF
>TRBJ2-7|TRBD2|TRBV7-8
TGTGCCAGCAGCCGCCCTAGCGGCGGTTACGAGCAGTACTTC
CASSRPSGGYEQYF
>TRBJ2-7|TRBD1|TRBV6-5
TGTGCCAGCAGTCCCCATAGGGGGCCACCCTACGAGCAGTACTTC
CASSPHRGPPYEQYF
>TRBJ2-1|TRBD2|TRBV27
TGTGCCAGCAGACAGACTAGCGGGGGGGCCGCGTTCTTC
CASRQTSGGAAFF
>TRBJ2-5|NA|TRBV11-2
TGTGCCAGCAGCTCCTGGAGAGGGCAAGAGACCCAGTACTTC
CASSSWRGQETQYF
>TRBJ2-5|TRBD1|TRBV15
TGTGCCACCTCAGGGGGCACTACGCGGTATGGCTGGGAGACCCAGTACTTC
CATSGGTTRYGWETQYF
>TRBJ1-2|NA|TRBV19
TGTGCCAGTAGTCTAGATTTTGGCAACTATGGCTACACCTTC
CASSLDFGNYGYTF
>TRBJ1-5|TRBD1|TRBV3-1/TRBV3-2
TGTGCCAGCAGTCAAGGGACAGGGGACAATCAGCCCCAGCATTTT
CASSQGTGDNQPQHF
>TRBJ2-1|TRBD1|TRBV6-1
TGTGCCAGCAGTTTGGACAGGATCCTCAATGAGCAGTTCTTC
CASSLDRILNEQFF
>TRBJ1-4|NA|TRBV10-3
TGTGCCATCAGTGACGGGGGTTGGAAACTGTTTTTT
CAISDGGWKLFF
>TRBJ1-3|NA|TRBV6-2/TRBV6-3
TGTGCCAGCAGCTTCGGACAGCCCTCCTCTGGAAACACCATATATTTT
CASSFGQPSSGNTIYF
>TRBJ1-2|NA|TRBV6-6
TGTGCCAGCAGTTCGGACAGTGCCCCTATTGGAGGCTACACCTTC
CASSSDSAPIGGYTF
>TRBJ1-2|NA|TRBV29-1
TGCAGCGTTGAAAAGCCTATGGGGGCTCTATCTTTTGATAACTATGGCTACACCTTC
CSVEKPMGALSFDNYGYTF
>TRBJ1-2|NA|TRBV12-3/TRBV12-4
TGTGCCAGTACCTACCACCGGGGGGGCTACACCTTC
CASTYHRGGYTF
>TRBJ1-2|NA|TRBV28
TGTGCCAGCAGTCTGGGAGGGGACTATGGCTACACCTTC
CASSLGGDYGYTF
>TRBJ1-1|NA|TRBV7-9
TGTGCCAGCAGCGCGTCCGCTCTCATGAACACTGAAGCTTTCTTT
CASSASALMNTEAFF
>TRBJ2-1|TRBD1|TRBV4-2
TGTGCCAGCAGCCAGGACCCCGGGACAGGGGGCAATGAGCAGTTCTTC
CASSQDPGTGGNEQFF
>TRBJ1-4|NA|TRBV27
TGTGCCAGCAGGAGGGCACGGGGGGGATTTAATGAAAAACTGTTTTTT
CASRRARGGFNEKLFF
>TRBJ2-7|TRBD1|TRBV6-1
TGTGCCAGCAGTGTCCTGACAGGGGTGGGCGCCTACGAGCAGTACTTC
CASSVLTGVGAYEQYF
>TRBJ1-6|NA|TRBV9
TGTGCCAGCAGCGTAGAGGGGGGGGCGCGTTCACCCCTCCACTTT
CASSVEGGARSPLHF
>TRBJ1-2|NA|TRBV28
TGTGCCAGCAGTTTAATCAGGAACTATGGCTACACCTTC
CASSLIRNYGYTF
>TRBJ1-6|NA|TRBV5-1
TGCGCCAGCAGGGGGGCTGAGGATTCACCCCTCCACTTT
CASRGAEDSPLHF
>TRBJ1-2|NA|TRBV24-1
TGTGCCACCAGTGACCGTACCCTCGGAGGGATCGGGTATGGCTACACCTTC
CATSDRTLGGIGYGYTF
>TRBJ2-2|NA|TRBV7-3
TGTGCCAGCAGCTCCGGGGGACAGCTAAACACCGGGGAGCTGTTTTTT
CASSSGGQLNTGELFF
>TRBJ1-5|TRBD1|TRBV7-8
TGTGCCAGCACCATCCAGGGGGCCCAGCCCCAGCATTTT
CASTIQGAQPQHF
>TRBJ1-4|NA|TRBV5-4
TGTGCCAGCAGCTTGCAGGATGAGATTGAAAAACTGTTTTTT
CASSLQDEIEKLFF
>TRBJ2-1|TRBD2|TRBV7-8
TGTGCCAGCAGCCCGAGGGGCCCTAGCGGGAGCCTATACAATGAGCAGTTCTTC
CASSPRGPSGSLYNEQFF
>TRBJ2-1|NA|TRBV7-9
TGTGCCAGCAGCTTAGGCTGGACCGAGGGTGAGCAGTTCTTC
CASSLGWTEGEQFF
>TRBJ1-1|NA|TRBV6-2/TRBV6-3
TGTGCCAGCAGTTTTCAGGAGAACACTGAAGCTTTCTTT
CASSFQENTEAFF
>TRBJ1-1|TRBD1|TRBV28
TGTGCCAGCAGTTTCTCCGGTAGGGGGCGAACCTTGAACACTGAAGCTTTCTTT
CASSFSGRGRTLNTEAFF